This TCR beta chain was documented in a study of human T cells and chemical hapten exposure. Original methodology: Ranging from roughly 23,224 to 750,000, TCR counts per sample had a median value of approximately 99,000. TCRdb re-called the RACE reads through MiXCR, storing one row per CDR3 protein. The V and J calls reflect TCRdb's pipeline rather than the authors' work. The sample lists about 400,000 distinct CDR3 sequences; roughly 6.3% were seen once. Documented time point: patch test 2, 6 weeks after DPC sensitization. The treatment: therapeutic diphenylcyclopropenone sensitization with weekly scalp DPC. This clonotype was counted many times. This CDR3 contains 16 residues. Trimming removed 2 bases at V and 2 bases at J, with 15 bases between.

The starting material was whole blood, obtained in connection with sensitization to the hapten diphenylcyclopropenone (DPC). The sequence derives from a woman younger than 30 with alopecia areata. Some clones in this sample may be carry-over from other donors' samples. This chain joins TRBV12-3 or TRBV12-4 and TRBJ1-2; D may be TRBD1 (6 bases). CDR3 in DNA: TGTGCCAGCAGTTTAAAGGGGCGAGGGGGAAACTATGGCTACACCTTC. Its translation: CASSLKGRGGNYGYTF.